The source of this T cell receptor beta chain is a study of T-cell reconstitution after alpha-beta-depleted transplantation in children. The TCRbeta library incorporated unique molecular identifiers. TCRdb re-called the PCR reads through MiXCR, storing one row per CDR3 protein. Here the sample spans 360,000 or so distinct CDR3 sequences, roughly 22% being singletons. The junction had 10 bases not matched to a gene; V was cut back by 11 bases and J by 0 bases. The CDR3 is 15 residues long. The sequence was collected from a human donor who donated a stem cell graft to a child with acute myeloid leukemia. The source was PBMCs from the stem cell graft donor, collected from the stem cell graft. The chain joins TRBV12-3 or TRBV12-4 to TRBJ2-1, with TRBD2 identical over 7 bases. The DNA of the CDR3 is TGTGCCTTCTCGGGAGGCGCCAGCTCCTACAATGAGCAGTTCTTC. Its protein product is CAFSGGASSYNEQFF.